The 28 T cell receptor beta chains below come from one sample, sequenced in a study of graft-versus-host responses after intestinal transplantation. Their antigens remain unidentified. Profiled with immunoSEQ multiplex PCR; TCRdb holds only in-frame clones, not every one. The sample consists of roughly 97,000 clones, roughly nine tenths of them appearing once. The sample here was unstimulated CD4+ T cells sorted from spleen or lymph node cells, taken before intestinal transplant. The receptors were gathered from a human donor who received an intestinal transplant.

This rearrangement joins TRBV28 to TRBJ1-5, with D possibly being TRBD1 (5 bases). CDR1 and CDR2 (germline): MDHEN, SYDVKM. CDR3 length: 14 amino acids. Trimming pared 5 bases from V and 9 bases from J, leaving 17 bases between. This CDR3 reads CASSRDSGSRPQHF. CDR3 coding DNA: TGTGCCAGCAGTCGAGACAGTGGGTCTAGGCCCCAGCATTTT.

Written as DNA, the CDR3 is TGTGCCAGCAGTTTGCTAGCGGCCAAAAACATTCAGTACTTC. Translating it yields CASSLLAAKNIQYF. The chain is built from TRBV27 and TRBJ2-4; tentative D call: TRBD2 (6 bases). Per the germline V gene, CDR1 is MNHEY and CDR2 is SMNVEV (reference sequence). The CDR3 is 14 residues long. V was pared by 3 bases and J by 1 base, with 7 bases between.

The chain employs TRBV7-6 and TRBJ2-2; 12 bases map to TRBD2. V was clipped by 3 bases and J by 2 bases; unmatched bases: 4. This CDR3 is 17 amino acids long. Germline V CDR1 and CDR2: SGHVS, FNYEAQ. The CDR3 DNA sequence: TGTGCCAGCAGCTTTTCACTAGCGGGGGGCAACACCGGGGAGCTGTTTTTT. Its protein is CASSFSLAGGNTGELFF.

The CDR3 loop is CASSLVGDLSYNEQFF. For the CDR3, the DNA is TGTGCCAGCAGCTTAGTTGGAGACCTCTCGTACAATGAGCAGTTCTTC. The J gene is TRBJ2-1, the V gene TRBV11-2; D not certain. The CDR3 has 16 residues. V lost 1 base, J lost 4 bases, and 14 bases lay in between. Germline V gene data show CDR1 as SGHAT and CDR2 as FQNNGV.

The rearrangement joins TRBV11-3 to TRBJ2-7; D ambiguous. Germline CDR1 SGHNT, CDR2 YENEEA. The V end lost 5 bases, the J end lost 2 bases, and 4 bases lay between the germline ends. CDR3 length equals 11 residues. The CDR3 spells CASSNTYEQYF. Here the CDR3 DNA reads TGTGCCAGCAGCAATACCTACGAGCAGTACTTC.

The V call is TRBV10-3, the J call TRBJ2-3; D possibly uses TRBD1 or TRBD2 (5 bases each). CDR3 length: 14 residues. Trimming removed 6 bases from V and 0 bases from J, with 10 bases in between. From germline, CDR1 is ENHRY and CDR2 SYGVKD. For the CDR3, the DNA is TGTGCCATCAGGGGGACGGTGAGCACAGATACGCAGTATTTT. Translation: CAIRGTVSTDTQYF.

Only one count was recorded for this clone. The chain has TRBV23-1 and TRBJ2-5, with D perhaps given as TRBD1 or TRBD2 (6 bases each). TRBV23-1 is known as an ORF, though its function is uncertain. Trimming removed 6 bases from V and 5 bases from J, with 22 bases in between. This CDR3 has 16 residues. CDR3: CASSQWLGRGGETQYF. The CDR3 DNA is TGCGCCAGCAGCCAGTGGCTTGGGAGAGGGGGGGAGACCCAGTACTTC.

The V call is TRBV4-1, the J call TRBJ1-6, with unresolved D. Looked up from germline, CDR1 is MGHRA and CDR2 is YSYEKL. The germline V and J ends were trimmed by 1 base and 2 bases, with 9 bases remaining between them. This CDR3 has 16 residues. Here the CDR3 reads CASSQVVTAYNSPLHF. Here the CDR3 DNA reads TGCGCCAGCAGCCAAGTGGTAACAGCCTATAATTCACCCCTCCACTTT.

This rearrangement joins TRBV30 to TRBJ1-2; no firm D call. In germline, CDR1 is GTSNPN, CDR2 SVGIG (reference sequence). The CDR3 runs to 13 residues. V lost 2 bases, J lost 5 bases, and 12 bases lay in between. The CDR3 reads CAWSPLGGYGYTF. The CDR3 DNA sequence: TGTGCCTGGAGTCCCCTGGGAGGATATGGCTACACCTTC.

V and J are TRBV6-6 and TRBJ1-2, with 7 bases matching TRBD1. Looked up from germline, CDR1 is MNHNY and CDR2 is SVGAGI (reference sequence). J was trimmed by 8 bases and V by 6 bases; bases with no gene match: 15. The length of the CDR3 is 15 residues. CDR3 nucleotide sequence: TGTGCCAGCAGGGCACCACTAAGGGGGCAGTGGGGCTACACCTTC. Protein: CASRAPLRGQWGYTF.

The V call is TRBV9, the J call TRBJ1-2; D is undetermined. Germline CDR1 and CDR2: SGDLS and YYNGEE. With 1 base removed from V and 4 bases from J, the gap between germline ends came to 14 bases. This CDR3 region has 15 residues. CDR3 DNA sequence: TGTGCCAGCAGCGTAACCCCCACGGACTTCTATGGCTACACCTTC. Encoded protein: CASSVTPTDFYGYTF.

The rearrangement uses TRBV11-1 and TRBJ1-4; 7 bases match TRBD1. This CDR3 contains 15 residues. Losses at the gene ends were 5 bases for V and 14 bases for J; bases not matched to a gene: 17. Germline CDR1 SGHAT, CDR2 FQDESV (reference sequence). The CDR3 protein is CASSQGTGTAGGLFF. The CDR3 region has the DNA TGTGCCAGCAGCCAGGGGACCGGGACAGCGGGCGGTCTGTTTTTT.

V gene TRBV6-1 combines with J gene TRBJ2-6; perhaps D is TRBD1 or TRBD2 (6 bases each). CDR3 length equals 15 residues. Germline lookup yields CDR1 MNHNS and CDR2 SASEGT. The V end lost 6 bases, the J end lost 0 bases, and 9 bases lay between the germline ends. CDR3 DNA sequence: TGTGCCAGCAGCCGGGGGCACTCTGGGGCCAACGTCCTGACTTTC. It is translated as CASSRGHSGANVLTF.

The chain combines TRBV7-9 with TRBJ2-3; the match to TRBD1 covers 8 bases. CDR3 length: 14 residues. CDR1 and CDR2 from the germline V gene are SEHNR and FQNEAQ (reference sequence). V was clipped by 5 bases and J by 0 bases; unmatched bases: 1. DNA of the CDR3: TGTGCCAGCAGCAACAGGGGGAGCACAGATACGCAGTATTTT. Amino acid sequence: CASSNRGSTDTQYF.

This rearrangement joins TRBV7-9 to TRBJ1-1; 7 nucleotides line up with TRBD1. Per the germline V gene, CDR1 is SEHNR and CDR2 is FQNEAQ (reference sequence). Trimming at V came to 1 base and at J to 5 bases, leaving 16 bases not matched to a gene. The CDR3 totals 18 residues. The CDR3 nucleotides are TGTGCCAGCAGCTTAGGTCTTCGCCGCGGGACAGAGGATACTGAAGCTTTCTTT. Amino acids: CASSLGLRRGTEDTEAFF.

V gene TRBV28 combines with J gene TRBJ2-1; D gene unclear. The CDR3 is 14 residues long. The germline V and J ends were trimmed by 5 bases and 10 bases, with 18 bases remaining between them. Germline values: CDR1 MDHEN, CDR2 SYDVKM. CDR3 sequence: CASSDPVRLEEQFF. The CDR3 DNA follows: TGTGCCAGCAGTGACCCCGTTCGACTCGAGGAGCAGTTCTTC.

The chain recombines TRBV27 with TRBJ2-5, with 11 bases fitting TRBD2. Gene TRBJ2-7 matches the end of the DNA better, so the J call may be wrong. The CDR3 spans 15 residues. Germline-derived CDR1 and CDR2 are MNHEY and SMNVEV (reference sequence). The CDR3 sequence: CASRKPLAGVYEQYF. DNA for the CDR3: TGTGCCAGCAGAAAACCACTAGCGGGAGTATACGAGCAGTACTTC.

This clone was picked up one time. This chain uses TRBV5-1 with TRBJ1-2; D unresolved. V was trimmed by 4 bases and J by 2 bases, leaving 9 bases between them. CDR3 length: 13 residues. Germline V lookup: CDR1 SGHRS, CDR2 YFSETQ. CDR3: CASSPVENYGYTF. In DNA form, the CDR3 reads TGCGCCAGCAGCCCCGTGGAAAACTATGGCTACACCTTC.

The gene calls are TRBV18 and TRBJ1-1, with D perhaps TRBD1 (6 bases). This CDR3 is 15 amino acids long. V shed 3 bases and J shed 4 bases, with 15 bases lying between them. Germline V gene sequence: CDR1 KGHSH, CDR2 LQKENI. The CDR3 is CASSPEQGGGTEAFF. In DNA form, the CDR3 reads TGTGCCAGCTCACCGGAACAGGGTGGGGGCACTGAAGCTTTCTTT.

This clone occurred once. The rearrangement uses TRBV11-2 and TRBJ2-3, with TRBD2 identical over 8 bases. The V segment lost 5 bases and the J segment 10 bases; nucleotides outside the gene matches: 14. Looked up from germline, CDR1 is SGHAT and CDR2 is FQNNGV. This CDR3 spans 15 amino acids. CDR3 bases: TGTGCCAGCAGCCTAACCCCCGGGACTAGGGGAGCGCAGTATTTT. Its translation: CASSLTPGTRGAQYF.

The chain is built from TRBV5-1 and TRBJ2-5; 8 bases agree with TRBD2. The CDR3 is made up of 16 amino acids. The V gene end was trimmed by 0 bases and the J gene end by 1 base; junction bases not matched to a gene: 5. Germline CDR1 is SGHRS and CDR2 is YFSETQ. This chain's CDR3 is CASSLEAGGIQETQYF. CDR3 sequence (DNA): TGCGCCAGCAGCTTGGAGGCGGGAGGCATCCAAGAGACCCAGTACTTC.

The V gene is TRBV7-2, the J gene TRBJ1-3; no clear D. Per germline, CDR1 SGHTA and CDR2 FQGNSA. Trimming removed 5 bases from V and 0 bases from J, with 14 bases in between. CDR3 length: 16 amino acids. CDR3 bases: TGTGCCAGCAGCCTGGGTTTCTTGGGCTCTGGAAACACCATATATTTT. Its protein product is CASSLGFLGSGNTIYF. Full variable domain (outside the CDR3, taken from reference TRBV7-2 and TRBJ1-3): GAGVSQSPSNKVTEKGKDVELRCDPISGHTALYWYRQSLGQGLEFLIYFQGNSAPDKSGLPSDRFSAERTGGSVSTLTIQRTQQEDSAVYLCASSLGFLGSGNTIYFGEGSWLTVV.

Only a few counts were recorded for this clone. The rearrangement uses TRBV6-1 and TRBJ2-1, with 7 nucleotides matching TRBD1. This CDR3 has 17 residues. V gave up 4 bases and J gave up 1 base; unmatched junction bases: 10. Per the germline V gene, CDR1 is MNHNS and CDR2 is SASEGT. CDR3 amino acids: CASSGGFTGASYNEQFF. The CDR3 DNA reads as TGTGCCAGCAGTGGCGGTTTTACAGGGGCGTCCTACAATGAGCAGTTCTTC.

V gene TRBV9 combines with J gene TRBJ1-3; D remains unclear. V was trimmed by 2 bases and J by 0 bases, leaving 15 bases between them. CDR3 length: 17 amino acids. Germline V gives CDR1 SGDLS, CDR2 YYNGEE. This chain's CDR3 is CASSVGNSGSSGNTIYF. CDR3 nucleotide sequence: TGTGCCAGCAGCGTCGGGAACAGCGGAAGCTCTGGAAACACCATATATTTT.

This clone was seen once. The CDR3 here is CASSLDRGWGNIQYF. CDR3 DNA sequence: TGTGCCAGCAGCTTAGATAGGGGATGGGGAAACATTCAGTACTTC. The rearrangement uses TRBV7-9 and TRBJ2-4; TRBD1 is a possible D gene (5 bases). Germline-derived CDR1 and CDR2 are SEHNR and FQNEAQ (reference sequence). The V end lost 1 base, the J end lost 6 bases, and 13 bases lay between the germline ends. CDR3 length: 15 amino acids.

J is TRBJ2-7 and V is TRBV30; D gene unclear. The germline V and J ends were trimmed by 5 bases and 1 base, with 6 bases remaining between them. Looked up from germline, CDR1 is GTSNPN and CDR2 is SVGIG (reference sequence). The CDR3 covers 11 residues. As DNA, the CDR3 is TGTGCCTGGGCTGAGTCCTACGAGCAGTACTTC. It translates to CAWAESYEQYF.

The gene calls are TRBV15 and TRBJ2-7; D is unresolved. Germline V CDR1 and CDR2: LNHNV, YYDKDF (reference sequence). The CDR3 has 16 residues. Trimming removed 0 bases at V and 0 bases at J, with 12 bases between. CDR3 coding DNA: TGTGCCACCAGCAGAGATCCGCAAGTTAACTCCTACGAGCAGTACTTC. The encoded protein is CATSRDPQVNSYEQYF.

The rearrangement uses TRBV7-9 and TRBJ2-4, with D unclear. V was trimmed by 2 bases and J by 0 bases, leaving 2 bases between them. CDR1 is SEHNR, CDR2 FQNEAQ, per germline (reference sequence). The CDR3 contains 13 residues. This CDR3 is CASSLIAKNIQYF. The CDR3, as DNA: TGTGCCAGCAGCTTAATAGCCAAAAACATTCAGTACTTC.